Each of the 21 T cell receptor beta chains below was sequenced from the same sample in a study of blood T cell repertoires in COVID-19. Profiled with immunoSEQ multiplex PCR; TCRdb holds only in-frame clones, not every one. The data contain roughly 280,000 clones, approximately 87% of them singletons. Sequenced: peripheral blood. The receptors here all came from a man aged 55 to 70 who had recovered from COVID-19.

This clone was detected once. V is TRBV6-1 and J is TRBJ1-6; the match to TRBD1 covers 8 bases. Unmatched junction bases numbered 9, after V lost 2 bases and J lost 6 bases. Per the germline V gene, CDR1 is MNHNS and CDR2 is SASEGT. This CDR3 has 17 amino acids. The CDR3: CASSEPGRGLRNSPLHF. The CDR3 DNA sequence: TGTGCCAGCAGTGAACCCGGCAGGGGGCTACGTAATTCACCCCTCCACTTT.

Of note for this clone: An end of the junction does not agree with germline; a read error may underlie this. The V and J genes are TRBV5-1 and TRBJ2-1; 9 bases align to TRBD2. Looked up from germline, CDR1 is SGHRS and CDR2 is YFSETQ. This CDR3 has 14 amino acids. The CDR3 loop reads CASNPGTSYDEQFF. The CDR3, as DNA: TGCGCCAGCAACCCCGGGACTAGCTACGATGAGCAGTTCTTC.

This chain connects TRBV4-2 to TRBJ2-7, with a possible D match to TRBD2 (5 bases). Per germline, CDR1 LGHNA and CDR2 YNFKEQ. Trimming took 0 bases from V and 9 from J, leaving 15 bases between them. There are 14 residues in the CDR3. DNA for the CDR3: TGTGCCAGCAGCCAAGATAACGCGCGGACTGGGCAGTACTTC. Translating it yields CASSQDNARTGQYF.

This chain uses TRBV5-1 with TRBJ2-3; 9 bases match TRBD2. Trimming at V came to 0 bases and at J to 4 bases, leaving 3 bases not matched to a gene. This CDR3 has 15 amino acids. Germline CDR1 reads SGHRS; CDR2 reads YFSETQ. The CDR3, as DNA: TGCGCCAGCAGCTTGGGGCGGGGGGGCTCAGATACGCAGTATTTT. It specifies CASSLGRGGSDTQYF.

This clone has a single count. CDR3 coding DNA: TGTGCCAGCAGCTTCATCGGGAACACAGATACGCAGTATTTT. Translating gives CASSFIGNTDTQYF. This rearrangement joins TRBV7-2 to TRBJ2-3, with D perhaps matching TRBD2 (5 bases). Looked up from germline, CDR1 is SGHTA and CDR2 is FQGNSA. Trimming removed 3 bases at V and 2 bases at J, with 9 bases between. The CDR3 contains 14 residues. Filled out from reference TRBV7-2 and TRBJ2-3, the complete variable domain reads GAGVSQSPSNKVTEKGKDVELRCDPISGHTALYWYRQSLGQGLEFLIYFQGNSAPDKSGLPSDRFSAERTGGSVSTLTIQRTQQEDSAVYLCASSFIGNTDTQYFGPGTRLTVL.

The gene calls are TRBV27 and TRBJ2-1, with TRBD2 matching over 13 bases. V lost 5 bases to trimming and J lost 7 bases; unmatched junction nucleotides: 8. Germline lookup yields CDR1 MNHEY and CDR2 SMNVEV (reference sequence). This CDR3 region has 16 residues. CDR3 nucleotide sequence: TGTGCCAGCAGTACCCGGACTAGCGGGAGAAGGAATGAGCAGTTCTTC. Encoded protein: CASSTRTSGRRNEQFF.

V is TRBV2 and J is TRBJ2-7; 15 nucleotides match TRBD2. This CDR3 spans 17 amino acids. The germline CDR1 and CDR2 sequences are SNHLY and FYNNEI. CDR3 region: CANSGTSGGLDSYEQYF. The DNA of the CDR3 is TGTGCAAACTCCGGGACTAGCGGGGGGCTTGACTCCTACGAGCAGTACTTC. Full variable domain (outside the CDR3, taken from reference TRBV2 and TRBJ2-7): EPEVTQTPSHQVTQMGQEVILRCVPISNHLYFYWYRQILGQKVEFLVSFYNNEISEKSEIFDDQFSVERPDGSNFTLKIRSTKLEDSAMYFCANSGTSGGLDSYEQYFGPGTRLTVT.

The chain has TRBV24-1 and TRBJ2-2, with TRBD1 identical over 8 bases. V gave up 3 bases and J gave up 6 bases; unmatched junction bases: 8. Germline CDR1 KGHDR, CDR2 SFDVKD. The CDR3 consists of 16 residues. Here the CDR3 DNA reads TGTGCCACCAGTGATCCAGGGGGCTCCTCCCCCGGGGAGCTGTTTTTT. Translating it yields CATSDPGGSSPGELFF.

The J gene is TRBJ2-5, the V gene TRBV29-1, with 10 positions matching TRBD1. Germline CDR1 and CDR2: SQVTM and ANQGSEA. V lost 4 bases to trimming and J lost 4 bases; unmatched junction nucleotides: 3. This CDR3 has 13 amino acids. As DNA, the CDR3 is TGCAGCGTTGGCGGGACAGGGGTAGAGACCCAGTACTTC. It codes for CSVGGTGVETQYF.

This clone was observed a few times. The chain uses TRBV2 and TRBJ1-5, with 7 positions matching TRBD1. The CDR3 has 13 amino acids. The germline V gene has CDR1 SNHLY and CDR2 FYNNEI. Trimming cost V 7 bases and J 6 bases; bases outside gene matches: 6. CDR3 DNA sequence: TGTGCCAGCACTTCGACAGGGTCTCAGCCCCAGCATTTT. Amino acid sequence: CASTSTGSQPQHF.

V is TRBV5-5 and J is TRBJ2-2; weak D call: TRBD1 (6 bases). Germline CDR1 and CDR2: SGHKS and YYEKEE (reference sequence). V dropped 1 base and J dropped 6 bases, with 19 bases sitting between them. The CDR3 spans 17 residues. The CDR3 coding sequence is TGTGCCAGCAGCTTGAGCGTGTCAGGGGTGAGCCCCGGGGAGCTGTTTTTT. It translates to CASSLSVSGVSPGELFF.

There are a few counts of this clone. The CDR3 bases are TGTGCCAGCAGTAGCCAACAGGGGTTCTACGAGCAGTACTTC. Protein: CASSSQQGFYEQYF. The V gene is TRBV27, the J gene TRBJ2-7, with 7 bases identical to TRBD1. Trimming removed 5 bases from V and 3 bases from J; junction bases left unmatched: 7. This CDR3 has 14 residues. Germline CDR1 and CDR2: MNHEY and SMNVEV (reference sequence).

The table lists this clone with a few counts. This chain joins TRBV6-6 and TRBJ2-1; 8 nucleotides line up with TRBD1. The germline V gene has CDR1 MNHNY and CDR2 SVGAGI (reference sequence). The length of the CDR3 is 14 residues. V shed 7 bases and J 8 bases; nucleotides not matched to a gene: 10. CDR3: CASIPTTGGDEQFF. CDR3 bases: TGTGCCAGCATACCCACAACAGGGGGAGATGAGCAGTTCTTC.

J is TRBJ1-5 and V is TRBV6-5; a weak D match, TRBD1 (6 bases). Looked up from germline, CDR1 is MNHEY and CDR2 is SVGAGI. The V and J ends lost 5 bases and 4 bases respectively, with 12 bases between them. The CDR3 runs 14 residues. In nucleotides, the CDR3 is TGTGCCAGCAGTATGCTGGGGGCGAATCAGCCCCAGCATTTT. This sequence encodes CASSMLGANQPQHF.

V and J are TRBV6-5 and TRBJ1-2, with D perhaps TRBD1 (5 bases). Trimming pared 0 bases from V and 1 base from J, leaving 12 bases between. The CDR3 spans 16 residues. Germline CDR1 is MNHEY and CDR2 is SVGAGI. CDR3 DNA sequence: TGTGCCAGCAGTTACTCTGGGACTGGGGTTAACTATGGCTACACCTTC. This translates into CASSYSGTGVNYGYTF.

For this clone: The sample has other DNA sequences that encode this CDR3 too. The V gene is TRBV3-1 (or the pseudogene TRBV3-2), the J gene TRBJ2-6; possibly TRBD2 for D (6 bases). V was shortened by 4 bases and J by 0 bases, with 19 bases between the two germline ends. The CDR3 extends over 19 amino acids. The germline V gene has CDR1 LGHDT and CDR2 YNNKEL (reference sequence). The CDR3 is CASSPDFGRDSSGANVLTF. The CDR3 DNA reads as TGTGCCAGCAGCCCAGACTTCGGGAGAGATAGCTCTGGGGCCAACGTCCTGACTTTC.

This clone showed up just a few times. CDR3: CASSQDPGLGNTIYF. The CDR3 DNA reads TGTGCCAGCAGCCAAGATCCGGGGTTAGGAAACACCATATATTTT. V gene TRBV4-2 combines with J gene TRBJ1-3; no clear D gene. With 0 bases removed from V and 4 bases from J, the gap between germline ends came to 10 bases. The CDR3 length is 15 residues. Per the germline V gene, CDR1 is LGHNA and CDR2 is YNFKEQ.

The chain joins TRBV18 to TRBJ2-6, with D tentatively TRBD2 (5 bases). Trimming removed 0 bases from V and 0 bases from J, with 12 bases in between. From germline, CDR1 is KGHSH and CDR2 LQKENI. The CDR3 covers 18 residues. CDR3 sequence: CASSPPRADNSGANVLTF. The CDR3 DNA is TGTGCCAGCTCACCACCGAGGGCAGACAACTCTGGGGCCAACGTCCTGACTTTC.

The V gene is TRBV29-1, the J gene TRBJ2-1; no reliable D call. This CDR3 spans 13 amino acids. V was trimmed by 6 bases and J by 2 bases, leaving 11 bases between them. Germline V gene lookup returns CDR1 SQVTM and CDR2 ANQGSEA. The DNA of the CDR3 is TGCAGCGTCGGCAGGCCACCCTACAATGAGCAGTTCTTC. It yields the protein CSVGRPPYNEQFF.

This clone occurred a few times. V is TRBV18 and J is TRBJ2-2; D is undetermined. Per germline, CDR1 KGHSH and CDR2 LQKENI. Trimming shortened V by 10 bases and J by 5 bases, and 8 bases separated the two germline ends. The CDR3 has 11 residues. The CDR3 loop is CATEQTGELFF. Here the CDR3 DNA reads TGTGCCACCGAACAAACCGGGGAGCTGTTTTTT. Supplemented by reference TRBV18 and TRBJ2-2, the full variable domain reads NAGVMQNPRHLVRRRGQEARLRCSPMKGHSHVYWYRQLPEEGLKFMVYLQKENIIDESGMPKERFSAEFPKEGPSILRIQQVVRGDSAAYFCATEQTGELFFGEGSRLTVL.

In this sample, this clone turned up once. The chain has TRBV27 and TRBJ1-2, with 8 bases aligning to TRBD1. CDR3 size: 15 residues. V shed 0 bases and J 8 bases; nucleotides not matched to a gene: 8. Germline V lookup: CDR1 MNHEY, CDR2 SMNVEV (reference sequence). CDR3 in amino acids: CASSLSGTGSGGYTF. Written as DNA, the CDR3 is TGTGCCAGCAGTTTATCAGGGACAGGTTCTGGAGGCTACACCTTC.